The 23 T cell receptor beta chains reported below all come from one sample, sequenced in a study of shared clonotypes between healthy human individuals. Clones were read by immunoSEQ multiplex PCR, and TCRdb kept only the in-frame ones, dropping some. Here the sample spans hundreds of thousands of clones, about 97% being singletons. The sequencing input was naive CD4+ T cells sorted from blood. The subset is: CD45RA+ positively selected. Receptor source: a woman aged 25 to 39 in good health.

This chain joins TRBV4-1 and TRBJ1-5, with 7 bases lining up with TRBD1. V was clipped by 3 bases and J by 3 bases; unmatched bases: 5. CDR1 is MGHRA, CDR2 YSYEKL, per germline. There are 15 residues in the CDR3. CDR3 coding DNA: TGCGCCAGCAGCCAGGTCGACAGGGACAATCAGCCCCAGCATTTT. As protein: CASSQVDRDNQPQHF.

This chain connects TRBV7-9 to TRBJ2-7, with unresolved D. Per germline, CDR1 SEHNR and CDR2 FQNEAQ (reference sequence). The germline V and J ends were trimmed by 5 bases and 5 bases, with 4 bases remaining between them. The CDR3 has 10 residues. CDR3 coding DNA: TGTGCCAGCAGCCCAGACGAGCAGTACTTC. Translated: CASSPDEQYF.

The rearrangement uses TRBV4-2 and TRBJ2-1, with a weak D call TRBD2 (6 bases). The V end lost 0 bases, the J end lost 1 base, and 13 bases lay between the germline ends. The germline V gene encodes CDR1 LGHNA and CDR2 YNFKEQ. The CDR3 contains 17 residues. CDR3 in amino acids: CASSQEVTGESYNEQFF. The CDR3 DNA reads TGTGCCAGCAGCCAAGAAGTCACGGGAGAGTCCTACAATGAGCAGTTCTTC.

The CDR3 bases are TGCGCCAGCAGCCCGGGGAGCAGGGTGAATCAGCCCCAGCATTTT. Translated: CASSPGSRVNQPQHF. The rearrangement uses TRBV5-1 and TRBJ1-5, with a possible D match to TRBD1 (5 bases). CDR1 is SGHRS, CDR2 YFSETQ, per germline. The CDR3 contains 15 residues. The V and J ends lost 4 bases and 4 bases respectively, with 15 bases between them.

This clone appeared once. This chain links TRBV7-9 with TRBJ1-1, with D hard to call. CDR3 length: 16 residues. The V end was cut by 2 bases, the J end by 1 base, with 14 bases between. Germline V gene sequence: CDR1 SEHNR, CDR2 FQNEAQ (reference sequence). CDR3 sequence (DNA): TGTGCCAGCAGCTTACACCGGGAAATGGGGAACACTGAAGCTTTCTTT. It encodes CASSLHREMGNTEAFF. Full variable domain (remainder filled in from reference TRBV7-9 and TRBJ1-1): DTGVSQNPRHKITKRGQNVTFRCDPISEHNRLYWYRQTLGQGPEFLTYFQNEAQLEKSRLLSDRFSAERPKGSFSTLEIQRTEQGDSAMYLCASSLHREMGNTEAFFGQGTRLTVV.

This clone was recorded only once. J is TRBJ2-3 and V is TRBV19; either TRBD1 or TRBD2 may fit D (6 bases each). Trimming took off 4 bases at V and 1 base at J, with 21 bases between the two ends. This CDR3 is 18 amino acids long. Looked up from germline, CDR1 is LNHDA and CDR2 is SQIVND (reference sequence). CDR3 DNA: TGTGCCAGTAGTAGCAGGGGCGGTAGGGCTAGCGGCACAGATACGCAGTATTTT. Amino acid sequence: CASSSRGGRASGTDTQYF.

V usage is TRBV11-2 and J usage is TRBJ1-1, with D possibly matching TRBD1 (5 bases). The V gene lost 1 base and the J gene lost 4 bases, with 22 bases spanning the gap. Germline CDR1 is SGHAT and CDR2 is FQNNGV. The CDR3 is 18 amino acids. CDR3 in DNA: TGTGCCAGCAGCTTAGCCGGGGACTTCGGACGGGGAAGCACTGAAGCTTTCTTT. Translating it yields CASSLAGDFGRGSTEAFF.

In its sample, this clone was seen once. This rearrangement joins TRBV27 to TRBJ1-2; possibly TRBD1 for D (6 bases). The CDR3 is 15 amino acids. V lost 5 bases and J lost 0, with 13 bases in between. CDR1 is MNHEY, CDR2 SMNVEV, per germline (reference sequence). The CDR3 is CASSLRSGANYGYTF. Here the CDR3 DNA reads TGTGCCAGCAGTCTCCGTTCAGGGGCTAACTATGGCTACACCTTC.

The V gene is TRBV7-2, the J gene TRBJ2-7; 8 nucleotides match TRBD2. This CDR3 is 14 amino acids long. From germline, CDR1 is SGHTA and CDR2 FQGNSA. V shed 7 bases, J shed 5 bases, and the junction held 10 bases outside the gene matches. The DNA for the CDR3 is TGTGCCAGCATCCCGCCGGGACTAGAGGACGAGCAGTACTTC. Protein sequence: CASIPPGLEDEQYF.

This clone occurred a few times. The CDR3 DNA is TGTGCCAGCTCACCGGGACACATCCCTAGGGACACTGAAGCTTTCTTT. This encodes CASSPGHIPRDTEAFF. The rearrangement uses TRBV18 and TRBJ1-1; D may be TRBD1 (6 bases). V lost 3 bases and J 3 bases, leaving 17 bases between the germline ends. The CDR3 consists of 16 residues. CDR1 and CDR2 from the germline V gene are KGHSH and LQKENI.

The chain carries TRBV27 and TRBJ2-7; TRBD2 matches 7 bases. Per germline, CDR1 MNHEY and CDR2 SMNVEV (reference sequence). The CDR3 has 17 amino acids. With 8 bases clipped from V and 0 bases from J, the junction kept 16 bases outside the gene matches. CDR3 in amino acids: CASSITPWGGSSYEQYF. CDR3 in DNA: TGTGCCAGCTCGATAACCCCGTGGGGGGGGTCCTCCTACGAGCAGTACTTC.

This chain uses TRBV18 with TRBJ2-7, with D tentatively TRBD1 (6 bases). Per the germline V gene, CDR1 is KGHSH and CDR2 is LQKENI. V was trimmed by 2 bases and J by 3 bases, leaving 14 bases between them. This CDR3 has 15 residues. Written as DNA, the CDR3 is TGTGCCAGCTCACCATCGAGGGGACATAACTACGAGCAGTACTTC. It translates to CASSPSRGHNYEQYF.

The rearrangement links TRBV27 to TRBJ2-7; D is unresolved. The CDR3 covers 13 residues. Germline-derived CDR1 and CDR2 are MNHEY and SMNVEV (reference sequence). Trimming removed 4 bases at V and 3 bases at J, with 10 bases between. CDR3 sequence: CASSSAQFYEQYF. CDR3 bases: TGTGCCAGCAGTTCCGCCCAGTTCTACGAGCAGTACTTC.

For the CDR3, the DNA is TGCGCCAGCAGCTTGGAGGGACAGGCAAGTGGCTACACCTTC. It translates to CASSLEGQASGYTF. This chain joins TRBV5-1 and TRBJ1-2; 8 nucleotides line up with TRBD1. Germline V gives CDR1 SGHRS, CDR2 YFSETQ. V lost 0 bases and J lost 7; bases outside the gene matches: 5. The CDR3 extends over 14 amino acids. Together with reference TRBV5-1 and TRBJ1-2, the CDR3 gives the full variable domain: KAGVTQTPRYLIKTRGQQVTLSCSPISGHRSVSWYQQTPGQGLQFLFEYFSETQRNKGNFPGRFSGRQFSNSRSEMNVSTLELGDSALYLCASSLEGQASGYTFGSGTRLTVV.

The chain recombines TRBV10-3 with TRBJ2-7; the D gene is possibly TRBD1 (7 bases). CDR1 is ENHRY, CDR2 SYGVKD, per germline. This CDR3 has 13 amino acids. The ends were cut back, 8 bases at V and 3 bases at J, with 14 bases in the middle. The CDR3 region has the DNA TGTGCCATCGGGGGGACAGACAACTACGAGCAGTACTTC. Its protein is CAIGGTDNYEQYF.

The CDR3, as DNA: TGTGCCAGCAGGGTGACTAGCGGGAGAGGAACCGGGGAGCTGTTTTTT. Protein product: CASRVTSGRGTGELFF. This rearrangement joins TRBV2 to TRBJ2-2, with TRBD2 identical over 12 bases. The CDR3 is 16 amino acids. V was pared by 6 bases and J by 5 bases, with 7 bases of the junction left unmatched. Looked up from germline, CDR1 is SNHLY and CDR2 is FYNNEI.

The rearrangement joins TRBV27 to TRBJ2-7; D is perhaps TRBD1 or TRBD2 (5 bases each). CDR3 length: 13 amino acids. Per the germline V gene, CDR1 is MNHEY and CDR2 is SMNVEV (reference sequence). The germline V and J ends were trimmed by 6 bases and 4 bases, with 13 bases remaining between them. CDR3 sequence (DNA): TGTGCCAGCAGGGAAGGGACGGGGTACGAGCAGTACTTC. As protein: CASREGTGYEQYF.

The CDR3 DNA follows: TGTGCCAGCAGTTTGATGGGAGGGCCAGGGGCCAACGTCCTGACTTTC. It yields the protein CASSLMGGPGANVLTF. J is TRBJ2-6 and V is TRBV28; 7 nucleotides line up with TRBD2. The V and J ends lost 3 bases and 4 bases, in that order; junction bases with no gene match: 6. Germline CDR1 MDHEN, CDR2 SYDVKM. The CDR3 is made up of 16 amino acids.

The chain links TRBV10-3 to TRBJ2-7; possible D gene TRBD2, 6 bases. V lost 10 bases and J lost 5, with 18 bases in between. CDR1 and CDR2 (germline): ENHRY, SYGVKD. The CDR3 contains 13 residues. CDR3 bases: TGTGCCACACGCCTCGGGGAGGAGCACGAGCAGTACTTC. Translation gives CATRLGEEHEQYF.

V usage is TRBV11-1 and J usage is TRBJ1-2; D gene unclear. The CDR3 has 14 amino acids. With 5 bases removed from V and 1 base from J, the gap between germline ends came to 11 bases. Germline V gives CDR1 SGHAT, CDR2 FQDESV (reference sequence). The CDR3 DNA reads TGTGCCAGCAGCCAAGGTCTGGGTAACTATGGCTACACCTTC. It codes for CASSQGLGNYGYTF.

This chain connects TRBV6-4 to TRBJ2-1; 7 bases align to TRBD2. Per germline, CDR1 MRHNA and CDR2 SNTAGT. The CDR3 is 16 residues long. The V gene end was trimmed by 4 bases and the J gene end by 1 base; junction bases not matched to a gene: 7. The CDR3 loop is CASSGRRRESYNEQFF. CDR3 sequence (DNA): TGTGCCAGCAGTGGCCGGAGGCGGGAGTCCTACAATGAGCAGTTCTTC.

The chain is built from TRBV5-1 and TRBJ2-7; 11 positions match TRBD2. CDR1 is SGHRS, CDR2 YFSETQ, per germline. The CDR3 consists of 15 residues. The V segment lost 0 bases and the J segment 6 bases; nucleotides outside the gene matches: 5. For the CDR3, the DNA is TGCGCCAGCAGCTTGGTTACTAGCGGGAGCACCGAGCAGTACTTC. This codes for CASSLVTSGSTEQYF.

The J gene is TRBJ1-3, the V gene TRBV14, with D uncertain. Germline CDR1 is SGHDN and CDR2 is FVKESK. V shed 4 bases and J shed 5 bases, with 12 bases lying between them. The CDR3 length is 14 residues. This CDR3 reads CASSPRSRRNTIYF. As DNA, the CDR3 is TGTGCCAGCAGCCCCCGGTCCCGGAGAAACACCATATATTTT.